The 9 T cell receptor beta chains below all came from one sample that was sequenced in a study of tumor-infiltrating lymphocytes in localized non-small cell lung cancer. Data came from immunoSEQ multiplex PCR; TCRdb stores just in-frame clones and leaves some out. The sample has approximately 7,200 clones, more than 70% seen once. The specimen sequenced was lung tumor tissue. These receptors all stem from a human donor with non-small cell lung cancer.

The gene calls are TRBV7-2 and TRBJ2-7, with a tentative D call TRBD1 (6 bases). Trimming removed 5 bases at V and 2 bases at J, with 13 bases between. Germline values: CDR1 SGHTA, CDR2 FQGNSA. This CDR3 has 14 residues. CDR3 DNA: TGTGCCAGCAGCGTACAGGGATACCCCTACGAGCAGTACTTC. It encodes CASSVQGYPYEQYF.

The chain recombines TRBV7-3 with TRBJ2-3; D gene ambiguous. V lost 3 bases to trimming and J lost 2 bases, with 6 bases between them. The CDR3 runs to 13 residues. In germline, CDR1 is SGHTA, CDR2 FQGTGA. The CDR3 reads CASSFVNTDTQYF. The CDR3 region has the DNA TGTGCCAGCAGCTTCGTCAACACAGATACGCAGTATTTT.

V is TRBV11-1 and J is TRBJ2-7; D possibly matches TRBD1 or TRBD2 (6 bases each). V lost 0 bases to trimming and J lost 1 base, with 13 bases between them. In germline, CDR1 is SGHAT, CDR2 FQDESV (reference sequence). The CDR3 is made up of 16 amino acids. CDR3 in DNA: TGTGCCAGCAGCTTAGCTACGGGGGCCCCTTCCTACGAGCAGTACTTC. This gives the protein CASSLATGAPSYEQYF.

V usage is TRBV9 and J usage is TRBJ2-5; D might be TRBD1 (6 bases). The CDR3 has 15 amino acids. The germline gives CDR1 SGDLS, CDR2 YYNGEE. The germline V and J ends were trimmed by 0 bases and 5 bases, with 14 bases remaining between them. The CDR3: CASSVANQGWETQYF. The CDR3 DNA is TGTGCCAGCAGCGTAGCTAACCAGGGGTGGGAGACCCAGTACTTC.

V gene TRBV7-3 combines with J gene TRBJ2-7, with D hard to call. V lost 5 bases to trimming and J lost 5 bases, with 19 bases between them. The CDR3 has 15 amino acids. Germline V gene sequence: CDR1 SGHTA, CDR2 FQGTGA. DNA of the CDR3: TGTGCCAGCAGCGCCAACCCGGGTCCTTTTCACGAGCAGTACTTC. It translates to CASSANPGPFHEQYF.

The chain joins TRBV6-5 to TRBJ1-2; perhaps TRBD1 as D (5 bases). Trimming left V 6 bases short and J 0 bases short, with 8 bases between. The CDR3 sequence is 13 residues long. Per the germline V gene, CDR1 is MNHEY and CDR2 is SVGAGI. CDR3: CASRYRTNYGYTF. Here the CDR3 DNA reads TGTGCCAGCAGGTACAGGACTAACTATGGCTACACCTTC.

The chain is built from TRBV28 and TRBJ2-5; D gene unclear. The CDR3 contains 13 residues. The V gene lost 4 bases and the J gene lost 5 bases, with 11 bases spanning the gap. Germline V CDR1 and CDR2: MDHEN, SYDVKM. CDR3: CASSYMWLETQYF. The CDR3 DNA reads TGTGCCAGCAGTTATATGTGGCTTGAGACCCAGTACTTC.

The chain combines TRBV5-4 with TRBJ2-7, with 7 nucleotides matching TRBD1. V dropped 4 bases and J dropped 1; count of bases not matched to a gene: 5. Germline V gene lookup returns CDR1 SGHNT and CDR2 YYREEE (reference sequence). This CDR3 contains 14 residues. The CDR3 spells CASSIRQGSYEQYF. In nucleotides, the CDR3 is TGTGCCAGCAGCATCAGACAGGGTTCCTACGAGCAGTACTTC.

The count of this clone is one. V and J are TRBV7-6 and TRBJ2-7, with 7 bases matching TRBD2. CDR1 and CDR2 (germline): SGHVS, FNYEAQ. The CDR3 is 16 residues long. Trimming took 1 base from V and 3 from J; bases not matched to a gene: 9. CDR3: CASSLERASGFYEQYF. CDR3 nucleotide sequence: TGTGCCAGCAGCTTAGAACGGGCTAGCGGCTTCTACGAGCAGTACTTC.